Sequencing of this TCR beta chain was carried out in a study of shared clonotypes between healthy human individuals. In the naive CD8 group, cells lacked CD45RO and were positively selected for CCR7, so terminally differentiated effector memory CD45RA+ cells were left out. CDR3 length equals 13 residues. The germline V gene has CDR1 MDHEN and CDR2 SYDVKM. The ends were cut back, 6 bases at V and 4 bases at J, with 12 bases in the middle. The protocol was immunoSEQ multiplex PCR, while the TCRdb copy is restricted to in-frame clones and leaves out a portion. Of approximately 2,000,000 clones in the sample, approximately 92% were seen once.

Sample: naive CD8+ T cells from PBMCs. This clonotype originated in a man aged 18 to 35 in good health. Some clones in this sample may be carry-over from other donors' samples. The V gene is TRBV28, the J gene TRBJ1-1; D is perhaps TRBD1 (5 bases). The CDR3 bases are TGTGCCAGCAGACCTGGACACTTCACTGAAGCTTTCTTT. This sequence encodes CASRPGHFTEAFF.